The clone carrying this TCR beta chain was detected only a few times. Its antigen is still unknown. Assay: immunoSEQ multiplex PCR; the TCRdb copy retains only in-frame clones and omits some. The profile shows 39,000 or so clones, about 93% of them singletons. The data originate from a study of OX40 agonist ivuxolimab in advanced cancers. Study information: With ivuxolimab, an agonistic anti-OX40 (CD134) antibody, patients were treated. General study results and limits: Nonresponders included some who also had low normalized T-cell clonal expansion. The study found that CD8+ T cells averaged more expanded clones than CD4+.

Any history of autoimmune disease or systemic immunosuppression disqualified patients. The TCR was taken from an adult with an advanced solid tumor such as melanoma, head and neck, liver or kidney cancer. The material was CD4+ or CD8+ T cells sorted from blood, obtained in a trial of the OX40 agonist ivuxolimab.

This chain's CDR3 is CAWSAVWAGELFF. CDR3 nucleotide sequence: TGTGCCTGGAGTGCCGTGTGGGCCGGGGAGCTGTTTTTT. The V gene is TRBV30, the J gene TRBJ2-2; D uncertain. The CDR3 sequence is 13 residues long. The V gene lost 1 base and the J gene lost 6 bases, with 9 bases spanning the gap. Germline CDR1 reads GTSNPN; CDR2 reads SVGIG (reference sequence).